This TCR beta chain was captured in a study of T cell responses to AZD1222 COVID-19 vaccine. Libraries were prepared by immunoSEQ multiplex PCR; TCRdb keeps only in-frame clonotypes and omits some of them. The table includes around 30,000 clones, over 85% detected once. Study findings and constraints: Reports say nearly half of spike-specific TCRs go after unmutated variant regions. It was only after the peak T cell response that any repertoires were sampled. Donors were chiefly white British, with a greater number of females, and clonal diversity was perhaps underestimated. Just a handful of AZD1222 recipients were seropositive at baseline.

The CDR3 loop spans 14 amino acids. V lost 4 bases, J lost 4 bases, and 4 bases stayed unmatched. Germline values: CDR1 LNHDA, CDR2 SQIVND (reference sequence). Turning to this clone: Its antigen is as yet unknown.

This clonotype originated in an adult in good health. The rearrangement links TRBV19 to TRBJ2-1; TRBD1 matches 7 bases. The sample here was peripheral blood, taken on day 0 of AZD1222 vaccination. CDR3 coding DNA: TGTGCCAGTAGTACCAGACAGGGATACAATGAGCAGTTCTTC. Its protein is CASSTRQGYNEQFF. Together with reference TRBV19 and TRBJ2-1, the CDR3 gives the full variable domain: DGGITQSPKYLFRKEGQNVTLSCEQNLNHDAMYWYRQDPGQGLRLIYYSQIVNDFQKGDIAEGYSVSREKKESFPLTVTSAQKNPTAFYLCASSTRQGYNEQFFGPGTRLTVL.